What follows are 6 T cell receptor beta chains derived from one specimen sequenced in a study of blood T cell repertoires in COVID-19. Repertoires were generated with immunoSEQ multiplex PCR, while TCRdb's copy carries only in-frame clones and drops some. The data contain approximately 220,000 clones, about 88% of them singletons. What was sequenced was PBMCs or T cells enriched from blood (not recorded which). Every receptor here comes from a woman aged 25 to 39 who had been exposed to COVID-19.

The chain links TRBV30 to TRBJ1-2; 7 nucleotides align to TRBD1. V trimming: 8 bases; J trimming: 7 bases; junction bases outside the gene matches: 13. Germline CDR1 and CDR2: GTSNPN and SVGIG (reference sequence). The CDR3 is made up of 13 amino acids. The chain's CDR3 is CAQSADRWIGYTF. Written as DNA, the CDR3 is TGTGCCCAAAGTGCGGACAGGTGGATTGGCTACACCTTC.

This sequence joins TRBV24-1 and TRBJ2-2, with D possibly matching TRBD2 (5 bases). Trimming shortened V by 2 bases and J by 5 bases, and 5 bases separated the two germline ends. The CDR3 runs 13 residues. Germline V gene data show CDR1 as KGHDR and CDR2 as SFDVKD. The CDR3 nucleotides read TGTGCCACCAGTGATTCGGGGACCGGGGAGCTGTTTTTT. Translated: CATSDSGTGELFF.

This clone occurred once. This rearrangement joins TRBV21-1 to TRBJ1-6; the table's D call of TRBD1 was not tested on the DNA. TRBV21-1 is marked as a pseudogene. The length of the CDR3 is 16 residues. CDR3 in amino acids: CASTTVRAVASSPLHF. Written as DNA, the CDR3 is TGTGCCAGCACCACTGTCAGGGCTGTAGCAAGCTCACCCCTCCACTTT.

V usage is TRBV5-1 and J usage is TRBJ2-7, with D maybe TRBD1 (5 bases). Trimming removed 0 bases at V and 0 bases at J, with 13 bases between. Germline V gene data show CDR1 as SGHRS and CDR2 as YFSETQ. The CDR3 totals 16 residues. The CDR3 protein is CASSLGPPTGSYEQYF. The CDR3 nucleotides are TGCGCCAGCAGCTTGGGGCCCCCTACAGGCTCCTACGAGCAGTACTTC.

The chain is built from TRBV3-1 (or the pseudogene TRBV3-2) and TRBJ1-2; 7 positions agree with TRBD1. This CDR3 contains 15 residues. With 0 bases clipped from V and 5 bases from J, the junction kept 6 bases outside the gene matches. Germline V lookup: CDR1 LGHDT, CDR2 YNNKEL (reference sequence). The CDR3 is CASSQDLTGRYGYTF. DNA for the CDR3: TGTGCCAGCAGCCAAGATTTGACAGGGAGGTATGGCTACACCTTC.

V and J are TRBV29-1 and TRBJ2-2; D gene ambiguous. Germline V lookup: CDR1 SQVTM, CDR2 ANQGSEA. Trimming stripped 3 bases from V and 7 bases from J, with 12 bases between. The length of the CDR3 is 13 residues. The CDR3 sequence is CSVEAGSGGELFF. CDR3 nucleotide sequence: TGCAGCGTTGAGGCAGGTTCTGGCGGGGAGCTGTTTTTT.